This TCR beta chain was sequenced for a study of cytomegalovirus exposure and HLA in healthy donors. Findings and limits, study-wide: Listed as cytomegalovirus-associated were about 160 TCR beta chains. Analyses of presence and absence presupposed an approximately uniform sequencing depth across donors. Reports indicate that TCR beta sequences accurately predicted the HLA-A and HLA-B alleles of most subjects.

Both 60 Vbeta primers and 13 Jbeta primers went into the PCR. Libraries were prepared by immunoSEQ multiplex PCR; TCRdb keeps only in-frame clonotypes and omits some of them. The sample has 95,000 to 150,000 clones, approximately 80% seen once. As for this clone: Its matching antigen is unknown.

Germline CDR1 reads LGHNA; CDR2 reads YSLEER. Trimming cost V 3 bases and J 8 bases, with 16 bases left between them. The CDR3 sequence is 15 residues long. V is TRBV4-3 and J is TRBJ1-4; the D gene is possibly TRBD1 (6 bases). The source material was PBMCs. The clonotype was recovered from a man under 40 in good health and CMV-seronegative. This CDR3 reads CASSHRNREWEKLFF. The CDR3 bases are TGCGCCAGCAGCCACCGAAACAGGGAATGGGAAAAACTGTTTTTT.